This passage covers 11 T cell receptor beta chains from one sample sequenced in a study of T cell responses to AZD1222 COVID-19 vaccine. The assay was immunoSEQ multiplex PCR, and TCRdb's table has in-frame clones only and misses some. The sample lists approximately 220,000 clones, approximately 94% occurring once. The sequencing used peripheral blood, collected on day 0 of MenACWY control vaccination. The receptors were sampled from an adult in good health.

The chain links TRBV19 to TRBJ1-5; D is perhaps TRBD1 (6 bases). The CDR3 extends over 14 amino acids. The V end was cut by 0 bases, the J end by 5 bases, with 8 bases between. Germline lookup yields CDR1 LNHDA and CDR2 SQIVND (reference sequence). This CDR3 reads CASSIEGAHQPQHF. The CDR3 nucleotides read TGTGCCAGTAGTATAGAGGGGGCTCATCAGCCCCAGCATTTT.

The count of this clone is one. This chain connects TRBV6-1 to TRBJ1-2; D is unclear. V lost 3 bases and J 5 bases, leaving 22 bases between the germline ends. The germline V gene encodes CDR1 MNHNS and CDR2 SASEGT. The length of the CDR3 is 17 residues. Written as DNA, the CDR3 is TGTGCCAGCAGTGATCCTTTTTCGGACGGCGCGAATTATGGCTACACCTTC. Protein sequence: CASSDPFSDGANYGYTF.

The gene calls are TRBV30 and TRBJ1-3; possible D gene TRBD1, 5 bases. The V and J ends lost 2 bases and 4 bases respectively, with 12 bases between them. The CDR3 covers 14 residues. The germline V gene encodes CDR1 GTSNPN and CDR2 SVGIG (reference sequence). CDR3 residues: CAWSYPGLGNTIYF. The CDR3 bases are TGTGCCTGGAGTTATCCAGGGCTCGGAAACACCATATATTTT.

Only one count was recorded for this clone. The chain recombines TRBV5-1 with TRBJ2-7; possible D gene TRBD1, 6 bases. CDR1 and CDR2 from the germline V gene are SGHRS and YFSETQ. The V gene lost 0 bases and the J gene lost 0 bases, with 10 bases spanning the gap. The CDR3 spans 15 residues. CDR3 region: CASSLAGTYSYEQYF. CDR3 sequence (DNA): TGCGCCAGCAGCTTGGCCGGGACATACTCCTACGAGCAGTACTTC.

V and J are TRBV12-3 or TRBV12-4 and TRBJ1-1, with 8 positions matching TRBD1. V gave up 4 bases and J gave up 4 bases; unmatched junction bases: 2. This CDR3 spans 13 amino acids. CDR3 nucleotide sequence: TGTGCCAGCAGTTCAGGACAGGGCACTGAAGCTTTCTTT. Residues: CASSSGQGTEAFF.

The chain recombines TRBV10-3 with TRBJ1-2, with 9 bases fitting TRBD1. With V trimmed by 4 bases and J by 6 bases, 6 bases remained unmatched. The CDR3 runs to 14 residues. CDR1 ENHRY and CDR2 SYGVKD come from the germline V gene. CDR3 residues: CAISGSTGGHGYTF. As DNA, the CDR3 is TGTGCCATCAGTGGTAGTACAGGGGGCCATGGCTACACCTTC.

The rearrangement links TRBV28 to TRBJ1-1, with 9 bases matching TRBD1. This CDR3 contains 15 residues. Germline V CDR1 and CDR2: MDHEN, SYDVKM. J was trimmed by 6 bases and V by 4 bases; bases with no gene match: 9. The CDR3 loop is CASSSPGQGGAEAFF. The DNA for the CDR3 is TGTGCCAGCAGTTCTCCGGGACAGGGTGGGGCTGAAGCTTTCTTT.

This chain uses TRBV7-8 with TRBJ1-6; D uncertain. CDR1 and CDR2 from the germline V gene are SGHVS and FQNEAQ. The V gene lost 1 base and the J gene lost 7 bases, with 5 bases spanning the gap. This CDR3 is 13 amino acids long. CDR3 sequence reads: CASSLVENSPLHF. In DNA form, the CDR3 reads TGTGCCAGCAGCTTAGTTGAGAATTCACCCCTCCACTTT.

The rearrangement joins TRBV6-1 to TRBJ1-1; D is uncertain. The CDR3 sequence is 13 residues long. V gave up 2 bases and J gave up 2 bases, with 6 bases separating them. Germline CDR1 MNHNS, CDR2 SASEGT. The CDR3 region has the DNA TGTGCCAGCAGTGAACTCCGAAACACTGAAGCTTTCTTT. It specifies CASSELRNTEAFF.

This rearrangement joins TRBV28 to TRBJ1-2, with D unresolved. The germline gives CDR1 MDHEN, CDR2 SYDVKM. Deletions cut 7 bases from V and 6 bases from J, with 15 bases between. The CDR3 runs 13 residues. The DNA of the CDR3 is TGTGCCAGCACCCCTTGGGCACAGAATGGCTACACCTTC. It yields the protein CASTPWAQNGYTF.

This clone was observed a handful of times. The rearrangement joins TRBV3-1 (or the pseudogene TRBV3-2) to TRBJ1-3, with D tentatively TRBD1 (6 bases). Trimming pared 5 bases from V and 4 bases from J, leaving 12 bases between. The CDR3 length is 14 residues. Germline CDR1 and CDR2: LGHDT and YNNKEL (reference sequence). As DNA, the CDR3 is TGTGCCAGCAGCTCTCACGGACAGGGAAACACCATATATTTT. Translated, it gives CASSSHGQGNTIYF.